A single sample is the source of the 21 T cell receptor beta chains below, sequenced in a study of OX40 agonist ivuxolimab in advanced cancers. Produced via immunoSEQ multiplex PCR; TCRdb's table is partial and in-frame only. The repertoire has 92,000 or so clones, approximately 90% of them found once; the top ten carry 7.4%. The sample here was CD4+ or CD8+ T cells sorted from blood, taken in a trial of the OX40 agonist ivuxolimab. The receptor set was obtained from an adult with an advanced solid tumor such as melanoma, head and neck, liver or kidney cancer.

The chain is built from TRBV19 and TRBJ2-5; a possible D gene is TRBD2 (7 bases). The J call is in doubt because the DNA end fits TRBJ2-7 better. CDR3 length: 14 residues. Germline V gene data show CDR1 as LNHDA and CDR2 as SQIVND (reference sequence). CDR3 residues: CASSRGALADEQYF. The CDR3 DNA is TGTGCCAGCTCACGGGGGGCACTAGCCGACGAGCAGTACTTC.

The genes are TRBV4-2 and TRBJ2-7; the D gene could be TRBD1 or TRBD2 (5 bases each). Germline V lookup: CDR1 LGHNA, CDR2 YNFKEQ. V gave up 1 base and J gave up 2 bases, with 12 bases separating them. This CDR3 is 15 amino acids long. CDR3 residues: CASSQVGDGTYEQYF. Here the CDR3 DNA reads TGTGCCAGCAGCCAAGTCGGGGACGGGACCTACGAGCAGTACTTC.

The genes are TRBV4-1 and TRBJ2-7, with 8 bases identical to TRBD2. With V trimmed by 0 bases and J by 3 bases, 10 bases remained unmatched. This CDR3 comprises 17 residues. From germline, CDR1 is MGHRA and CDR2 YSYEKL. DNA of the CDR3: TGCGCCAGCAGCCAAGAAAGAAACTCGGGACTAGACTACGAGCAGTACTTC. Protein sequence: CASSQERNSGLDYEQYF.

The V and J genes are TRBV4-1 and TRBJ1-1, with D possibly matching TRBD1 (5 bases). The germline CDR1 and CDR2 sequences are MGHRA and YSYEKL. The CDR3 runs 14 residues. V was clipped by 5 bases and J by 4 bases, with 14 bases between them. The CDR3 nucleotides read TGCGCCAGCAGCAACCTCCCGGGGGGCACTGAAGCTTTCTTT. Protein product: CASSNLPGGTEAFF.

This sequence joins TRBV9 and TRBJ2-1; D is undetermined. Germline CDR1 SGDLS, CDR2 YYNGEE. This CDR3 is 13 amino acids long. Trimming shortened V by 0 bases and J by 7 bases, and 8 bases separated the two germline ends. CDR3 loop: CASSVAWKNEQFF. CDR3 sequence (DNA): TGTGCCAGCAGCGTAGCTTGGAAAAATGAGCAGTTCTTC.

A word on this clone: Additional DNA sequences in this sample encode the identical CDR3. The chain recombines TRBV27 with TRBJ2-5; TRBD1 or TRBD2 may be the D gene (5 bases each). Trimming stripped 5 bases from V and 5 bases from J, with 9 bases between. Germline V gene sequence: CDR1 MNHEY, CDR2 SMNVEV (reference sequence). The CDR3 is made up of 12 amino acids. The CDR3 nucleotides read TGTGCCAGCAGTCAGGGCGGGGAGACCCAGTACTTC. It encodes CASSQGGETQYF.

This clone has a handful of counts. The rearrangement uses TRBV29-1 and TRBJ2-6; maybe TRBD2 (6 bases). Germline assignment: CDR1 SQVTM and CDR2 ANQGSEA. Trimming pared 6 bases from V and 4 bases from J, leaving 10 bases between. This CDR3 is 13 amino acids long. Here the CDR3 DNA reads TGCAGCGTAATAGCGGCGGGGGCCAACGTCCTGACTTTC. As protein: CSVIAAGANVLTF.

This sequence joins TRBV27 and TRBJ2-7; D perhaps matches TRBD2 (6 bases). This CDR3 spans 16 amino acids. Germline-derived CDR1 and CDR2 are MNHEY and SMNVEV (reference sequence). Deletions cut 6 bases from V and 3 bases from J, with 21 bases between. The CDR3 here is CASSQKVGTYHYEQYF. For the CDR3, the DNA is TGTGCCAGCAGCCAAAAGGTCGGGACTTATCACTACGAGCAGTACTTC.

This chain uses TRBV4-1 with TRBJ2-1; 8 bases line up with TRBD2. Germline V CDR1 and CDR2: MGHRA, YSYEKL. The length of the CDR3 is 17 residues. With V trimmed by 4 bases and J by 1 base, 9 bases remained unmatched. As DNA, the CDR3 is TGCGCCAGCAGCCGCACGACTAGCGACGTTTCCTACAATGAGCAGTTCTTC. It translates to CASSRTTSDVSYNEQFF.

The rearrangement links TRBV30 to TRBJ2-5; 7 nucleotides line up with TRBD2. The length of the CDR3 is 12 residues. V lost 5 bases, J lost 4 bases, and 4 bases stayed unmatched. Per germline, CDR1 GTSNPN and CDR2 SVGIG (reference sequence). The CDR3 DNA follows: TGTGCCTGGGCCCCGGGGGGAGAGACCCAGTACTTC. Amino acids: CAWAPGGETQYF.

The chain employs TRBV6-1 and TRBJ1-4, with 8 nucleotides matching TRBD1. CDR3 length equals 15 residues. The junction had 8 bases not matched to a gene; V was cut back by 6 bases and J by 5 bases. Looked up from germline, CDR1 is MNHNS and CDR2 is SASEGT. The CDR3 DNA sequence: TGTGCCAGCAGAATTGAGACAGGGGCCAATGAAAAACTGTTTTTT. Translation gives CASRIETGANEKLFF.

This rearrangement joins TRBV5-1 to TRBJ1-6; tentatively, D is TRBD1 (5 bases). The germline V and J ends were trimmed by 5 bases and 7 bases, with 13 bases remaining between them. Germline V gives CDR1 SGHRS, CDR2 YFSETQ. The CDR3 length is 14 residues. The CDR3 region has the DNA TGCGCCAGCAGAATTGAGGACACCAATTCACCCCTCCACTTT. This codes for CASRIEDTNSPLHF.

This chain joins TRBV6-6 and TRBJ2-1; tentatively, D is TRBD2 (5 bases). Germline CDR1 is MNHNY and CDR2 is SVGAGI (reference sequence). The CDR3 loop spans 12 amino acids. V lost 2 bases and J lost 7, with 6 bases in between. The CDR3 loop is CASSYPGNEQFF. The CDR3 region has the DNA TGTGCCAGCAGTTACCCGGGGAATGAGCAGTTCTTC.

This clone was counted between two and nine times. J is TRBJ2-7 and V is TRBV6-5; TRBD2 is a possible D gene (5 bases). The CDR3 has 13 amino acids. Germline-derived CDR1 and CDR2 are MNHEY and SVGAGI. V lost 4 bases and J lost 3, with 10 bases in between. The chain's CDR3 is CASSLAQYYEQYF. CDR3 DNA sequence: TGTGCCAGCAGTTTAGCGCAGTACTACGAGCAGTACTTC.

This sequence joins TRBV5-1 and TRBJ1-1, with TRBD1 matching over 10 bases. Germline V lookup: CDR1 SGHRS, CDR2 YFSETQ. CDR3 length: 13 residues. V trimming: 4 bases; J trimming: 10 bases; junction bases outside the gene matches: 7. CDR3 in amino acids: CASSAGTGVVAFF. Written as DNA, the CDR3 is TGCGCCAGCAGCGCCGGGACAGGGGTTGTAGCTTTCTTT. Supplemented by reference TRBV5-1 and TRBJ1-1, the full variable domain reads KAGVTQTPRYLIKTRGQQVTLSCSPISGHRSVSWYQQTPGQGLQFLFEYFSETQRNKGNFPGRFSGRQFSNSRSEMNVSTLELGDSALYLCASSAGTGVVAFFGQGTRLTVV.

This clone was seen a single time. The gene calls are TRBV16 and TRBJ1-2; possible D gene TRBD1, 5 bases. The CDR3 sequence is 13 residues long. V lost 4 bases and J 4 bases, leaving 10 bases between the germline ends. In germline, CDR1 is KGHSY, CDR2 FQNENV. The CDR3 sequence is CASSPGRSYGYTF. The CDR3 nucleotides read TGTGCCAGCAGCCCGGGACGGAGCTATGGCTACACCTTC. Full variable domain (remainder filled in from reference TRBV16 and TRBJ1-2): GEEVAQTPKHLVRGEGQKAKLYCAPIKGHSYVFWYQQVLKNEFKFLISFQNENVFDETGMPKERFSAKCLPNSPCSLEIQATKLEDSAVYFCASSPGRSYGYTFGSGTRLTVV.

This clone has a single count. The rearrangement joins TRBV29-1 to TRBJ2-7; D remains unclear. CDR3 size: 12 residues. From germline, CDR1 is SQVTM and CDR2 ANQGSEA. V lost 4 bases, J lost 3 bases, and 10 bases lay in between. CDR3 residues: CSVGDYLYEQYF. The CDR3 DNA is TGCAGCGTTGGAGATTATCTCTACGAGCAGTACTTC.

This clone was counted once. J is TRBJ1-4 and V is TRBV7-9, with 8 bases matching TRBD1. Germline V gene data show CDR1 as SEHNR and CDR2 as FQNEAQ (reference sequence). This CDR3 is built from 14 residues. The V gene end was trimmed by 5 bases and the J gene end by 8 bases; junction bases not matched to a gene: 7. This CDR3 is CASSHSGGGEKLFF. In DNA form, the CDR3 reads TGTGCCAGCAGCCATTCAGGGGGCGGCGAAAAACTGTTTTTT.

The chain couples TRBV28 to TRBJ2-3, with D maybe TRBD1 (6 bases). Germline V CDR1 and CDR2: MDHEN, SYDVKM. V shed 1 base and J shed 3 bases, with 8 bases lying between them. The CDR3 totals 14 residues. This CDR3 is CASSLSGTTDTQYF. DNA of the CDR3: TGTGCCAGCAGTTTATCTGGGACAACAGATACGCAGTATTTT.

The V and J genes are TRBV13 and TRBJ2-7; 10 bases are a match to TRBD1. Germline V lookup: CDR1 PRHDT, CDR2 FYEKMQ (reference sequence). Unmatched junction bases numbered 11, after V lost 5 bases and J lost 4 bases. The CDR3 length is 16 residues. CDR3 amino acids: CASSRRRQGAQYEQYF. The DNA for the CDR3 is TGTGCCAGCAGCCGCCGGAGACAGGGGGCGCAGTACGAGCAGTACTTC. The variable domain in full, completed from reference TRBV13 and TRBJ2-7, reads AAGVIQSPRHLIKEKRETATLKCYPIPRHDTVYWYQQGPGQDPQFLISFYEKMQSDKGSIPDRFSAQQFSDYHSELNMSSLELGDSALYFCASSRRRQGAQYEQYFGPGTRLTVT.

J is TRBJ1-5 and V is TRBV19, with TRBD1 as a possible D gene (5 bases). The germline CDR1 and CDR2 sequences are LNHDA and SQIVND (reference sequence). This CDR3 comprises 15 residues. V dropped 6 bases and J dropped 4 bases, with 16 bases sitting between them. CDR3 protein: CASRPSGGGNQPQHF. CDR3 DNA sequence: TGTGCCAGTAGGCCATCGGGCGGGGGGAATCAGCCCCAGCATTTT.